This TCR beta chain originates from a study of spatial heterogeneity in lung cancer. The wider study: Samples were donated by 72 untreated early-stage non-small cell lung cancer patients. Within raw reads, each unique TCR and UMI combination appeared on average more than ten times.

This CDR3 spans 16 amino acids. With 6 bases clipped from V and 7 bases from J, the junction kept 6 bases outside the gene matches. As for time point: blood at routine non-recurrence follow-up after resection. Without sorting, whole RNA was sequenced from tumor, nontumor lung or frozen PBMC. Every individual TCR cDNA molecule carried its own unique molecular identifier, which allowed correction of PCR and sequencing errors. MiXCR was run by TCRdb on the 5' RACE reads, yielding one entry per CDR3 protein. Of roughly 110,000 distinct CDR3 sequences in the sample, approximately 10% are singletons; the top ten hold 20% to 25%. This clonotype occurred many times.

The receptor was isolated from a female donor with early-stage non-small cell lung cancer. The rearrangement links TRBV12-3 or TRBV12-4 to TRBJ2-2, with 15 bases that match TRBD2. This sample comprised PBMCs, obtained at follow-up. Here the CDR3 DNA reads TGTGCCAGCAGCACTGGACTAGCGGGAGGGATCGGGGAGCTGTTTTTT. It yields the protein CASSTGLAGGIGELFF.